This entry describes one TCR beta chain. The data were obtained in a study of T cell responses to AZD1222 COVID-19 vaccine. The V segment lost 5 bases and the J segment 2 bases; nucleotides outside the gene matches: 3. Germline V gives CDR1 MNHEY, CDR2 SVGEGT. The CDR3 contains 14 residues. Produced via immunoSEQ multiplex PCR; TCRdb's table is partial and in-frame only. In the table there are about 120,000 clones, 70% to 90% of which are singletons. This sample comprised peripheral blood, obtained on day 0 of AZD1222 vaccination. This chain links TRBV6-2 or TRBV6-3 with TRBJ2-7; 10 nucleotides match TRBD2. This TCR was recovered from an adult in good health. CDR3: CASSTGTSAYEQYF. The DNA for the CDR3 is TGTGCCAGCAGTACCGGGACTAGCGCCTACGAGCAGTACTTC.